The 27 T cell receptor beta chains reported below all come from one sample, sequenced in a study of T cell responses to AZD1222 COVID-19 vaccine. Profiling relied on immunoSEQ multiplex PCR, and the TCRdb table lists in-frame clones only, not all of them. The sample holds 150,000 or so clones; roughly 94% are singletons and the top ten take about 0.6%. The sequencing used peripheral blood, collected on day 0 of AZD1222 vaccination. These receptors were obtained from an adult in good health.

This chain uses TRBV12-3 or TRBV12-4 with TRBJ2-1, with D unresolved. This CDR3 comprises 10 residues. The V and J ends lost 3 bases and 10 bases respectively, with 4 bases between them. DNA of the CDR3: TGTGCCAGCAGTTTGATAGAGCAGTTCTTC. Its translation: CASSLIEQFF.

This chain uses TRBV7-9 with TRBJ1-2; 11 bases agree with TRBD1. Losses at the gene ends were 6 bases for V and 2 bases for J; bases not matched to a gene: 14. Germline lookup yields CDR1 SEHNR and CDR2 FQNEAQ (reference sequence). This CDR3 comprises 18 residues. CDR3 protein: CASRPIPGQGGENYGYTF. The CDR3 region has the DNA TGTGCCAGCAGGCCTATCCCGGGACAGGGGGGAGAGAACTATGGCTACACCTTC.

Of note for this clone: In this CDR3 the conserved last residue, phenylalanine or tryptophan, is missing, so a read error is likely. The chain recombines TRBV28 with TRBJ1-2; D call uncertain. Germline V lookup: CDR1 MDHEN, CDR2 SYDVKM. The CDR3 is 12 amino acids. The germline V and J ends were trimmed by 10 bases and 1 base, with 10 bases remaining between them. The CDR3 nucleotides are TGTGCCATCTTCGGCCGTAACTATGGCTACACCCTC. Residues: CAIFGRNYGYTL.

CDR3 nucleotides: TGTGCCACCCATTCGACAGGGAGGGGTGATACGCAGTATTTT. Translated: CATHSTGRGDTQYF. The chain links TRBV19 to TRBJ2-3; D is tentatively TRBD1 or TRBD2 (7 bases each). CDR1 LNHDA and CDR2 SQIVND come from the germline V gene (reference sequence). The CDR3 contains 14 residues. Trimming removed 10 bases at V and 6 bases at J, with 20 bases between.

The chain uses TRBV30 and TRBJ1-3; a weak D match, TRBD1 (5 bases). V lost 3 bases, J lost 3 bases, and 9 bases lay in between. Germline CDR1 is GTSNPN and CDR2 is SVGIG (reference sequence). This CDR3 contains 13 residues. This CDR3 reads CAWRPGGGNTIYF. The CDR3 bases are TGTGCCTGGAGACCGGGGGGTGGAAACACCATATATTTT.

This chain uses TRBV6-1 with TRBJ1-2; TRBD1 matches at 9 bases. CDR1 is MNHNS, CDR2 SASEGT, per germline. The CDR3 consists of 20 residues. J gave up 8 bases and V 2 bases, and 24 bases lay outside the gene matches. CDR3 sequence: CASSEYPVIYAGDRDVGYTF. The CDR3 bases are TGTGCCAGCAGTGAATATCCCGTCATTTACGCTGGGGACAGGGACGTAGGCTACACCTTC.

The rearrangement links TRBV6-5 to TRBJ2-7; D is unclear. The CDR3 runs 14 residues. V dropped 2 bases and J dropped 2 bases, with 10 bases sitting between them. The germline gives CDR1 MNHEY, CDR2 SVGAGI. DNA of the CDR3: TGTGCCAGCAGTTACGGACGGCCTCCCTACGAGCAGTACTTC. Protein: CASSYGRPPYEQYF.

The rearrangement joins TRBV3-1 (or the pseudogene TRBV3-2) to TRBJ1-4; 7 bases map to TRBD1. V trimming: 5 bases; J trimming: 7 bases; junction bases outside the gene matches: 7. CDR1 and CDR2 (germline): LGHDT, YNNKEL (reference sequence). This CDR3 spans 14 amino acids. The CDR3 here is CASSYIGQAEKLFF. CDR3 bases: TGTGCCAGCAGCTATATCGGACAGGCTGAAAAACTGTTTTTT.

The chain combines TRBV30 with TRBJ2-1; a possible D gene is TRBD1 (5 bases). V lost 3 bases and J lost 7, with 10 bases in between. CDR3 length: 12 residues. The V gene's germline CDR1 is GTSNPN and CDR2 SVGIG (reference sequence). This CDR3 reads CAWSQGANEQFF. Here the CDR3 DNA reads TGTGCCTGGAGCCAAGGGGCGAATGAGCAGTTCTTC.

Written as DNA, the CDR3 is TGTGCCAGCACCGGACAGGGGGGTACGCCCCAGCATTTT. It encodes CASTGQGGTPQHF. The chain couples TRBV12-3 or TRBV12-4 to TRBJ1-5, with 10 bases aligning to TRBD1. The CDR3 spans 13 residues. The ends lost 7 bases at V and 9 bases at J; junction bases unmatched: 6.

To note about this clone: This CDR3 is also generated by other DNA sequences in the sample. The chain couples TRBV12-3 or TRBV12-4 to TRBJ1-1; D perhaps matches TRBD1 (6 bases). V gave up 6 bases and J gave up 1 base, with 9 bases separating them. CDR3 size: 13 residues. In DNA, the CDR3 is TGTGCCAGCAGCCTGGGACAGAACACTGAAGCTTTCTTT. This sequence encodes CASSLGQNTEAFF.

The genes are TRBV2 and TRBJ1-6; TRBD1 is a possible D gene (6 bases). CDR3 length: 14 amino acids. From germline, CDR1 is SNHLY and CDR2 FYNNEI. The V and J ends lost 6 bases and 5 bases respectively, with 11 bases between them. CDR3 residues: CASRPGAHNSPLHF. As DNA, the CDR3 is TGTGCCAGCAGGCCAGGGGCTCATAATTCACCCCTCCACTTT. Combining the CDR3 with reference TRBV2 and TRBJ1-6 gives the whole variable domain EPEVTQTPSHQVTQMGQEVILRCVPISNHLYFYWYRQILGQKVEFLVSFYNNEISEKSEIFDDQFSVERPDGSNFTLKIRSTKLEDSAMYFCASRPGAHNSPLHFGNGTRLTVT.

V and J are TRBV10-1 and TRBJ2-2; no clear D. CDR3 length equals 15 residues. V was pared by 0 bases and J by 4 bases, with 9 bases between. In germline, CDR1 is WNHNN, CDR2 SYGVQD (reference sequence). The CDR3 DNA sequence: TGCGCCAGCAGTGAGTCGAGGAGTTTCACCGGGGAGCTGTTTTTT. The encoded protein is CASSESRSFTGELFF.

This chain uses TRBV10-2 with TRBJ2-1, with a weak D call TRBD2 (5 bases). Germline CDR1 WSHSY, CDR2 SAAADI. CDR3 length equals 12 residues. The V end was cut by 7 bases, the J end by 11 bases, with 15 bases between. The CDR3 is CASTIGGPKQFF. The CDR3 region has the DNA TGCGCCAGCACCATTGGCGGGCCCAAGCAGTTCTTC.

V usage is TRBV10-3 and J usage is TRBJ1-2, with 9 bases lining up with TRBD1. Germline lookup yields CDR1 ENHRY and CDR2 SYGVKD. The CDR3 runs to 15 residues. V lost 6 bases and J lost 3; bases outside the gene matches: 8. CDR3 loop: CAIRGQGGVDYGYTF. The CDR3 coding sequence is TGTGCCATCAGGGGACAGGGAGGAGTTGACTATGGCTACACCTTC.

In DNA, the CDR3 is TGTGCCTGGAGTGGGCTGAGCGGGAGTGATACGCAGTATTTT. Its protein is CAWSGLSGSDTQYF. The gene calls are TRBV30 and TRBJ2-3, with 8 bases aligning to TRBD2. The CDR3 spans 14 residues. V shed 1 base, J shed 6 bases, and the junction held 6 bases outside the gene matches. Germline CDR1 GTSNPN, CDR2 SVGIG (reference sequence).

The CDR3 region has the DNA TGTGCCAGCACCCCCGGGACAGCGAACACTGAAGCTTTCTTT. Translated, it gives CASTPGTANTEAFF. The V gene is TRBV27, the J gene TRBJ1-1, with 7 bases identical to TRBD1. CDR1 and CDR2 (germline): MNHEY, SMNVEV (reference sequence). Losses at the gene ends were 7 bases for V and 1 base for J; bases not matched to a gene: 6. The CDR3 is 14 amino acids.

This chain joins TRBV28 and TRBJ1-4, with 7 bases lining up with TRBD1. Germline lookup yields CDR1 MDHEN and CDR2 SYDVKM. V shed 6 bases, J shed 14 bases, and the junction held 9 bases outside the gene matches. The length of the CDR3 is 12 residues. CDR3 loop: CASRSTGVMLFF. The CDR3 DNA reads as TGTGCCAGCAGGTCTACAGGGGTAATGCTGTTTTTT.

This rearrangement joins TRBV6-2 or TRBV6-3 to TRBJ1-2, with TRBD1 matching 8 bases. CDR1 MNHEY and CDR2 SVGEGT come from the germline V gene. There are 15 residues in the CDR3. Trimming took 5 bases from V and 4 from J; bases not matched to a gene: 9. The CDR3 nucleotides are TGTGCCAGCAGTGCGGACAGGGAAGTTTCCTATGGCTACACCTTC. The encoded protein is CASSADREVSYGYTF.

The CDR3 sequence: CASSLFSEQFF. In nucleotides, the CDR3 is TGTGCCAGCAGCCTCTTTAGCGAGCAGTTCTTC. V and J are TRBV3-1 (or the pseudogene TRBV3-2) and TRBJ2-1; unclear D gene. There are 11 residues in the CDR3. Trimming cost V 4 bases and J 10 bases, with 8 bases left between them. Germline CDR1 reads LGHDT; CDR2 reads YNNKEL (reference sequence).

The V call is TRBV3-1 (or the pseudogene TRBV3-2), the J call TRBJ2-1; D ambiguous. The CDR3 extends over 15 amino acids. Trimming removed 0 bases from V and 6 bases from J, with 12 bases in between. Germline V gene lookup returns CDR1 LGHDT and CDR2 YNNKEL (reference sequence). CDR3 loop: CASSQDVADFNEQFF. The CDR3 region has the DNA TGTGCCAGCAGCCAAGACGTCGCGGATTTCAATGAGCAGTTCTTC.

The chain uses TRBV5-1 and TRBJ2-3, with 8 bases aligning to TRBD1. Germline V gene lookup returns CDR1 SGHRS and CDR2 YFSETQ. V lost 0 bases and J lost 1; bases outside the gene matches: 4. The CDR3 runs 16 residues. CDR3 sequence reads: CASSLAPTGGTDTQYF. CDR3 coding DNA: TGCGCCAGCAGCTTGGCCCCGACAGGGGGCACAGATACGCAGTATTTT.

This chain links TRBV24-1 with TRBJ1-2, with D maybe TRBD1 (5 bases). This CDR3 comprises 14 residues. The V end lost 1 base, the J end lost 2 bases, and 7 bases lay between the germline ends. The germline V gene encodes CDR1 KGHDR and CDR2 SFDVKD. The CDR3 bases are TGTGCCACCAGTGATTTAGGGGCAAACTATGGCTACACCTTC. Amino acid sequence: CATSDLGANYGYTF.

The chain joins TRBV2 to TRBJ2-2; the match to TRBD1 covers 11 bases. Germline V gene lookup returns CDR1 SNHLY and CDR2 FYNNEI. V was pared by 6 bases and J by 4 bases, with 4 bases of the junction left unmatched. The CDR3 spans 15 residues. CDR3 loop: CASREDRGLTGELFF. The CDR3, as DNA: TGTGCCAGCAGGGAGGACAGGGGGCTCACCGGGGAGCTGTTTTTT.

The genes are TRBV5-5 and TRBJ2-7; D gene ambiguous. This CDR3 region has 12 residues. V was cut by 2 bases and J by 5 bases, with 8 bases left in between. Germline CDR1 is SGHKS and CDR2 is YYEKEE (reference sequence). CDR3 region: CASSLIGDEQYF. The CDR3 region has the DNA TGTGCCAGCAGCTTAATTGGGGACGAGCAGTACTTC.

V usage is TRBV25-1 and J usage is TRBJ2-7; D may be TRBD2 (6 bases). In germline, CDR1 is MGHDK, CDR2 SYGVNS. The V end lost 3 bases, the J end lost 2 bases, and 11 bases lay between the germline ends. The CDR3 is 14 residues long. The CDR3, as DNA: TGTGCCAGCAGTGACACCGGGACTCCCTACGAGCAGTACTTC. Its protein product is CASSDTGTPYEQYF.

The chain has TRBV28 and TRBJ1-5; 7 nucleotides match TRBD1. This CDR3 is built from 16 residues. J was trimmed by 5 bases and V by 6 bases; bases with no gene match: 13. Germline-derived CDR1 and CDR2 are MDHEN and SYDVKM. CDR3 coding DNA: TGTGCCAGCAGACCCGTCGGGACAGTCCTTTATCAGCCCCAGCATTTT. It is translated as CASRPVGTVLYQPQHF. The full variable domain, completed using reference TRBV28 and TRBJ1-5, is DVKVTQSSRYLVKRTGEKVFLECVQDMDHENMFWYRQDPGLGLRLIYFSYDVKMKEKGDIPEGYSVSREKKERFSLILESASTNQTSMYLCASRPVGTVLYQPQHFGDGTRLSIL.